The 16 T cell receptor beta chains reported below all come from one sample, sequenced in a study of control samples from healthy donors and cancer patients. Sequencing was performed with immunoSEQ multiplex PCR; in TCRdb, only in-frame clones are kept and a portion is missing. The sample lists approximately 50,000 clones; 70% to 90% were seen once. Sequenced sample: PBMCs. These receptors were taken from a woman aged 60 to 75 with lung cancer.

The chain carries TRBV19 and TRBJ2-5; 12 bases map to TRBD2. CDR1 LNHDA and CDR2 SQIVND come from the germline V gene (reference sequence). The V and J ends lost 6 bases and 5 bases, in that order; junction bases with no gene match: 7. CDR3 size: 15 residues. The CDR3 loop reads CASSPGLAGAETQYF. The CDR3 nucleotides are TGTGCCAGTAGCCCGGGACTAGCGGGCGCGGAGACCCAGTACTTC. Based on the CDR3 plus reference TRBV19 and TRBJ2-5, the full variable domain is DGGITQSPKYLFRKEGQNVTLSCEQNLNHDAMYWYRQDPGQGLRLIYYSQIVNDFQKGDIAEGYSVSREKKESFPLTVTSAQKNPTAFYLCASSPGLAGAETQYFGPGTRLLVL.

J is TRBJ2-1 and V is TRBV6-4; 11 nucleotides agree with TRBD2. The trim removed 2 bases at V and 7 bases at J, leaving 7 bases unmatched. CDR3 size: 16 residues. The germline V gene has CDR1 MRHNA and CDR2 SNTAGT. The chain's CDR3 is CASSDIAGGPWNEQFF. CDR3 coding DNA: TGTGCCAGCAGTGACATAGCGGGAGGGCCGTGGAATGAGCAGTTCTTC.

In its sample, this clone was seen once. The chain couples TRBV7-9 to TRBJ1-1; no clear D gene. Trimming removed 5 bases at V and 5 bases at J, with 21 bases between. Germline V gene data show CDR1 as SEHNR and CDR2 as FQNEAQ (reference sequence). This CDR3 region has 16 residues. The CDR3 is CASSGRTDRFGTEAFF. The CDR3 region has the DNA TGTGCCAGCAGCGGACGAACCGACCGTTTCGGGACTGAAGCTTTCTTT.

V gene TRBV11-3 combines with J gene TRBJ1-4; D gene unclear. Germline V gene lookup returns CDR1 SGHNT and CDR2 YENEEA. Trimming shortened V by 3 bases and J by 2 bases, and 19 bases separated the two germline ends. The CDR3 consists of 18 residues. The CDR3 protein is CASSFSWKGIKTNEKLFF. In DNA form, the CDR3 reads TGTGCCAGCAGCTTCTCTTGGAAGGGAATAAAGACTAATGAAAAACTGTTTTTT.

The rearrangement uses TRBV5-8 and TRBJ1-2; 8 bases align to TRBD1. The V gene end was trimmed by 4 bases and the J gene end by 4 bases; junction bases not matched to a gene: 6. Germline V gene sequence: CDR1 SGHTS, CDR2 YDEGEE. The CDR3 is made up of 14 amino acids. In DNA form, the CDR3 reads TGTGCCAGCAGCCCCCGGACAGGGCTCTATGGCTACACCTTC. Residues: CASSPRTGLYGYTF. The full variable domain, in which reference TRBV5-8 and TRBJ1-2 provide the parts outside the CDR3, is EAGVTQSPTHLIKTRGQQATLRCSPISGHTSVYWYQQALGLGLQFLLWYDEGEERNRGNFPPRFSGRQFPNYSSELNVNALELEDSALYLCASSPRTGLYGYTFGSGTRLTVV.

The J gene is TRBJ2-1, the V gene TRBV4-1; TRBD2 aligns across 12 bases. The CDR3 is 16 amino acids. Germline V lookup: CDR1 MGHRA, CDR2 YSYEKL. Trimming took 0 bases from V and 9 from J; bases not matched to a gene: 6. CDR3 loop: CASSQDWTSGIVEQFF. CDR3 bases: TGCGCCAGCAGCCAAGACTGGACTAGCGGGATTGTTGAGCAGTTCTTC.

The chain links TRBV27 to TRBJ2-3, with TRBD2 identical over 9 bases. Trimming took 3 bases from V and 2 from J; bases not matched to a gene: 9. The CDR3 runs to 17 residues. Germline loops: CDR1 MNHEY, CDR2 SMNVEV (reference sequence). The CDR3 loop reads CASSFLVLAGITDTQYF. DNA for the CDR3: TGTGCCAGCAGTTTTCTTGTTCTAGCGGGGATCACAGATACGCAGTATTTT.

This chain uses TRBV2 with TRBJ1-5, with D tentatively TRBD1 (5 bases). Germline V gene data show CDR1 as SNHLY and CDR2 as FYNNEI. The CDR3 covers 16 residues. V was pared by 5 bases and J by 2 bases, with 16 bases between. CDR3 DNA: TGTGCCAGCAGTAACTACCGGGGCGCGGGCAATCAGCCCCAGCATTTT. It yields the protein CASSNYRGAGNQPQHF.

This clone was recorded only once. This chain connects TRBV7-8 to TRBJ2-7, with a possible D match to TRBD1 (5 bases). Trimming took off 1 base at V and 4 bases at J, with 17 bases between the two ends. CDR3 length: 16 residues. Germline V CDR1 and CDR2: SGHVS, FQNEAQ. The chain's CDR3 is CASSLVVRGQGYEQYF. The CDR3 nucleotides are TGTGCCAGCAGCTTAGTGGTTAGGGGTCAGGGATACGAGCAGTACTTC.

This rearrangement joins TRBV20-1 to TRBJ1-5; 8 bases line up with TRBD1. Losses at the gene ends were 3 bases for V and 3 bases for J; bases not matched to a gene: 7. The CDR3 totals 15 residues. CDR1 is DFQATT and CDR2 is SNEGSKA in the germline V gene (reference sequence). CDR3 region: CSASPDRAFNQPQHF. The DNA of the CDR3 is TGCAGTGCTAGTCCGGACAGGGCTTTCAATCAGCCCCAGCATTTT.

The rearrangement joins TRBV28 to TRBJ1-5, with D possibly being TRBD1 (6 bases). Germline-derived CDR1 and CDR2 are MDHEN and SYDVKM. CDR3 length equals 20 residues. V was shortened by 2 bases and J by 4 bases, with 27 bases between the two germline ends. CDR3 protein: CASSLPPKVTSRGGNQPQHF. In DNA, the CDR3 is TGTGCCAGCAGTTTACCTCCTAAGGTTACTTCCAGGGGAGGGAATCAGCCCCAGCATTTT.

This chain connects TRBV2 to TRBJ1-1; D not certain. This CDR3 has 12 amino acids. Germline lookup yields CDR1 SNHLY and CDR2 FYNNEI. V dropped 4 bases and J dropped 8 bases, with 11 bases sitting between them. CDR3 bases: TGTGCCAGCAGTGTTGACATTGTGGAAGCTTTCTTT. Its translation is CASSVDIVEAFF.

J is TRBJ2-3 and V is TRBV6-6, with 13 bases identical to TRBD2. The J segment lost 2 bases and the V segment lost 8 bases, leaving 7 bases of the junction unmatched. This CDR3 is built from 16 residues. CDR1 and CDR2 from the germline V gene are MNHNY and SVGAGI (reference sequence). The CDR3 nucleotides read TGTGCCAGCCGCACAACTAGCGGGAGGGCCACAGATACGCAGTATTTT. Translating it yields CASRTTSGRATDTQYF.

This clone was picked up one time. The J gene is TRBJ2-5, the V gene TRBV18; 8 bases line up with TRBD1. V lost 3 bases to trimming and J lost 5 bases; unmatched junction nucleotides: 5. CDR1 is KGHSH, CDR2 LQKENI, per germline. This CDR3 comprises 14 residues. CDR3 loop: CASSPIDRGETQYF. The CDR3 nucleotides are TGTGCCAGCTCACCCATAGACAGGGGCGAGACCCAGTACTTC.

This CDR3 is CASTIRGQGNQPQHF. The CDR3 nucleotides read TGTGCCAGTACAATTCGAGGACAGGGAAATCAGCCCCAGCATTTT. The rearrangement uses TRBV19 and TRBJ1-5; 8 bases align to TRBD1. The V and J ends lost 7 bases and 4 bases, in that order; junction bases with no gene match: 9. The CDR3 is 15 residues long. Germline-derived CDR1 and CDR2 are LNHDA and SQIVND (reference sequence).

V usage is TRBV7-8 and J usage is TRBJ1-1; no clear D. This CDR3 contains 14 residues. V gave up 5 bases and J gave up 0 bases, with 10 bases separating them. Germline lookup yields CDR1 SGHVS and CDR2 FQNEAQ. The chain's CDR3 is CASSLTRMNTEAFF. As DNA, the CDR3 is TGTGCCAGCAGCCTGACAAGGATGAACACTGAAGCTTTCTTT.